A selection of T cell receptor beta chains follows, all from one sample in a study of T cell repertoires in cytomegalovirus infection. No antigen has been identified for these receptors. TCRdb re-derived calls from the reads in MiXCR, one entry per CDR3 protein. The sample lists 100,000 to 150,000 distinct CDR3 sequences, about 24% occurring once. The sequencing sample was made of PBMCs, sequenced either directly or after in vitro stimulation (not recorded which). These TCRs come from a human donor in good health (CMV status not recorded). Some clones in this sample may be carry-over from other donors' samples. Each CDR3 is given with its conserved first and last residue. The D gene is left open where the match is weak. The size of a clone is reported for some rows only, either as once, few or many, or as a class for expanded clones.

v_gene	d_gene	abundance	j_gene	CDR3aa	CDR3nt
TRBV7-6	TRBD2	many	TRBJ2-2	CASSSIAGDPTGELFF	TGTGCCAGCAGCTCGATAGCGGGAGATCCCACCGGGGAGCTGTTTTTT
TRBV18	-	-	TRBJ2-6	CASSPNRVGPSGANVLTF	TGTGCCAGCTCACCAAACAGGGTAGGTCCCTCTGGGGCCAACGTCCTGACTTTC
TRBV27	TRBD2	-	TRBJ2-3	CASRREAGADTQYF	TGTGCCAGCAGAAGAGAGGCGGGGGCAGATACGCAGTATTTT
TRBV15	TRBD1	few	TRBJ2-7	CATSRSPDRAGEQYF	TGTGCCACCAGCAGATCCCCCGACAGGGCCGGCGAGCAGTACTTC
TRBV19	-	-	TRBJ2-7	CASSIGFPGPNRYEQYF	TGTGCCAGTAGTATAGGATTTCCTGGGCCCAACCGCTACGAGCAGTACTTC
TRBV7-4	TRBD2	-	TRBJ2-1	CASSGDYLPYNEQFF	TGTGCCAGCAGCGGGGACTATCTCCCCTACAATGAGCAGTTCTTC
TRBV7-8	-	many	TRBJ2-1	CASSLGEMGGDEQFF	TGTGCCAGCAGCTTAGGCGAGATGGGGGGCGATGAGCAGTTCTTC
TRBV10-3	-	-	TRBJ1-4	CAISVIQREKLFF	TGTGCCATCAGTGTTATCCAGAGGGAAAAACTGTTTTTT
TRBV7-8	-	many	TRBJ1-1	CASSLGVSTEAFF	TGTGCCAGCAGCTTAGGGGTCAGCACTGAAGCTTTCTTT
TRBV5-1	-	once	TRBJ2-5	CASSFRSTAQETQYF	TGCGCCAGCAGCTTCAGGTCGACTGCACAAGAGACCCAGTACTTC
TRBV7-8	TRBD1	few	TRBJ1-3	CASSGTGASGNTIYF	TGTGCCAGCAGTGGGACAGGGGCCTCTGGAAACACCATATATTTT
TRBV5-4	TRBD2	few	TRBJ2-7	CASSLGLAGEEQYF	TGTGCCAGCAGCTTGGGACTAGCGGGAGAAGAGCAGTACTTC
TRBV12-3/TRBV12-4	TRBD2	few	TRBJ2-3	CASSPTSGSTDTQYF	TGTGCCAGCAGTCCGACTAGCGGAAGCACAGATACGCAGTATTTT
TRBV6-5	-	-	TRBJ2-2	CASSYSRNWELFF	TGTGCCAGCAGTTACTCGAGAAATTGGGAGCTGTTTTTT
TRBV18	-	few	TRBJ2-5	CASSPRALPETQYF	TGTGCCAGCTCACCACGTGCTCTACCAGAGACCCAGTACTTC
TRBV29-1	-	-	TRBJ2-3	CSVDLGGVPDTQYF	TGCAGCGTTGATCTTGGGGGAGTTCCAGATACGCAGTATTTT
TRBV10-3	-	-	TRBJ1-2	CAISETGGDSGYTF	TGTGCCATCAGTGAGACGGGAGGGGACTCTGGCTACACCTTC
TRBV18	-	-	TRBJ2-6	CASSPPPRVSGANVLTF	TGTGCCAGCTCACCACCCCCGAGGGTTTCTGGGGCCAACGTCCTGACTTTC
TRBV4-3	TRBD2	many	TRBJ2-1	CASSLAGGPYNEQFF	TGCGCCAGCAGCCTAGCGGGAGGGCCCTACAATGAGCAGTTCTTC
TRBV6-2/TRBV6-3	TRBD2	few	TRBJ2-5	CARLAGGQETQYF	TGTGCCAGACTAGCGGGAGGGCAAGAGACCCAGTACTTC
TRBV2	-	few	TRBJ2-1	CASSEGDGIGNNEQFF	TGTGCCAGCAGTGAAGGGGACGGGATTGGGAACAATGAGCAGTTCTTC
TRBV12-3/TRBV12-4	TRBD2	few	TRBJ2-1	CASTQDSGRGDEQFF	TGTGCCAGCACCCAAGATAGCGGGAGGGGGGATGAGCAGTTCTTC
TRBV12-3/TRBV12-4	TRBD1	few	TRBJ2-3	CASSTGQTDTQYF	TGTGCCAGCAGCACGGGACAGACAGATACGCAGTATTTT
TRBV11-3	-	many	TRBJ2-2	CASSLAGELFF	TGTGCCAGCAGCTTAGCCGGGGAGCTGTTTTTT
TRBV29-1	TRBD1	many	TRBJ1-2	CSVEATLGQDGPYGYTF	TGCAGCGTTGAGGCGACCCTGGGACAGGATGGTCCATATGGCTACACCTTC
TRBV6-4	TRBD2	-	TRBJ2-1	CASSETSGSSDEQFF	TGTGCCAGCAGTGAGACTAGCGGGAGTTCGGATGAGCAGTTCTTC
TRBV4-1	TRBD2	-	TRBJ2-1	CASSRTSGENEQFF	TGCGCCAGCAGCCGGACTAGCGGGGAAAATGAGCAGTTCTTC
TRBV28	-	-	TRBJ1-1	CASSLEPGRNTEAFF	TGTGCCAGCAGTTTAGAGCCGGGGCGGAACACTGAAGCTTTCTTT
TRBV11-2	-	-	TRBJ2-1	CASSSPGWFYNEQFF	TGTGCCAGCAGCTCGCCGGGGTGGTTCTACAATGAGCAGTTCTTC
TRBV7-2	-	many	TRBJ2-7	CASSPTLKYEQYF	TGTGCCAGCAGCCCCACCCTCAAGTACGAGCAGTACTTC
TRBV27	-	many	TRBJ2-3	CASSLLSSTDTQYF	TGTGCCAGCAGTTTGCTCTCCAGCACAGATACGCAGTATTTT
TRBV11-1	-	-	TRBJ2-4	CASSLAVTYYGESKNIQYF	TGTGCCAGCAGCTTAGCGGTAACTTATTACGGGGAGAGCAAAAACATTCAGTACTTC
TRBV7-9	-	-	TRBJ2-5	CASSAIQETQYF	TGTGCCAGCAGCGCGATTCAAGAGACCCAGTACTTC
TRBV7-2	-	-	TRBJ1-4	CASSLLLGTNEKLFF	TGTGCCAGCAGCTTACTCCTTGGGACTAATGAAAAACTGTTTTTT
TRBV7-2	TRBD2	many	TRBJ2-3	CASRLRLAGGQDTQYF	TGTGCCAGCAGACTAAGACTAGCGGGAGGGCAAGATACGCAGTATTTT
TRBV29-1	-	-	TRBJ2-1	CSAQSYNEQFF	TGCAGCGCCCAGAGTTACAATGAGCAGTTCTTC
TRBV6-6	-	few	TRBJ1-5	CASSAGESQPQHF	TGTGCCAGCAGTGCGGGGGAGAGTCAGCCCCAGCATTTT
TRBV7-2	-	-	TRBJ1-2	CASSPQSYGYTF	TGTGCCAGCAGCCCCCAGAGCTATGGCTACACCTTC
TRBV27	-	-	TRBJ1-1	CASSSPGVRTEAFF	TGTGCCAGCAGTTCTCCAGGGGTACGCACTGAAGCTTTCTTT
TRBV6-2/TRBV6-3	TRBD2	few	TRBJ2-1	CASSPIAGGGNEQFF	TGTGCCAGCAGCCCGATAGCGGGAGGGGGCAATGAGCAGTTCTTC
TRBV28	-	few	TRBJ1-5	CASSYWGTGNNQPQHF	TGTGCCAGCAGTTACTGGGGAACAGGGAACAATCAGCCCCAGCATTTT